This T cell receptor beta chain was recovered during a study of CD8+CD57+ T cells in acquired aplastic anemia. As for the study in general: Sorted CD4+ and CD8+ cells yielded DNA averaging about 3.2 ug. General study results and limits: Shared by patients and controls, 25 to 35 CD8+ CDR3s were abundant in patients. Between the patient and control groups, CD8+ Simpson's diversity did not differ significantly.

It was genomic DNA that served as the template for profiling TCR beta VDJ and CDR3. Via MiXCR, TCRdb re-called the reads, giving one row per CDR3 protein. Of roughly 170,000 distinct CDR3 sequences listed, 63% are singletons. The CDR3 has 16 amino acids. V lost 2 bases and J lost 0, with 11 bases in between. The V gene's germline CDR1 is SEHNR and CDR2 FQNEAQ (reference sequence). Points on this clonotype: The antigen remains unidentified.

The chain links TRBV7-9 to TRBJ2-1; D gene uncertain. The material sequenced was sorted CD4+, CD8+, or CD8+CD57+ T cells (not recorded which) from PBMCs. The receptor's source is a human donor in good health. The CDR3 reads CASSLMGTGSYNEQFF. CDR3 sequence (DNA): TGTGCCAGCAGCTTAATGGGTACTGGCTCCTACAATGAGCAGTTCTTC.